This T cell receptor beta chain was observed in a study of graft-versus-host responses after intestinal transplantation. In germline, CDR1 is PRHDT, CDR2 FYEKMQ (reference sequence). Trimming left V 4 bases short and J 4 bases short, with 13 bases between. The CDR3 length is 14 residues. TCRdb's copy holds only in-frame clones and misses some; the assay was immunoSEQ multiplex PCR. Found here are roughly 77,000 clones, about 89% of them singletons; the top ten hold roughly 2.5%. The study, taken as a whole, reports: Early post-transplant HvG declines were associated with peak circulating GvH clone levels. GvH clones detected in recipient marrow included some appearing first in ileum or blood.

To note about this clone: Its specificity is unknown.

The sequencing here drew on unstimulated CD8+ T cells sorted from spleen or lymph node cells, taken before intestinal transplant. The chain joins TRBV13 to TRBJ1-1, with D uncertain. This TCR came from a human donor who received an intestinal transplant. The CDR3 DNA reads TGTGCCAGCAGCTCCGACGGGATGGGCACTGAAGCTTTCTTT. Its translation: CASSSDGMGTEAFF. The full variable domain, with the rest looked up from reference TRBV13 and TRBJ1-1, is AAGVIQSPRHLIKEKRETATLKCYPIPRHDTVYWYQQGPGQDPQFLISFYEKMQSDKGSIPDRFSAQQFSDYHSELNMSSLELGDSALYFCASSSDGMGTEAFFGQGTRLTVV.